These 18 T cell receptor beta chains were sequenced from one sample in a study of OX40 agonist ivuxolimab in advanced cancers. Assay: immunoSEQ multiplex PCR; the TCRdb copy retains only in-frame clones and omits some. This sample carries about 46,000 clones, about 74% of them seen once, and the ten largest clones take 2.6%. The sequencing here drew on CD4+ or CD8+ T cells sorted from blood, taken in a trial of the OX40 agonist ivuxolimab. Every receptor here comes from an adult with an advanced solid tumor such as melanoma, head and neck, liver or kidney cancer.

The chain links TRBV19 to TRBJ1-2; 8 nucleotides agree with TRBD1. The CDR3 loop spans 12 amino acids. Trimming at V came to 5 bases and at J to 8 bases, leaving 4 bases not matched to a gene. The V gene's germline CDR1 is LNHDA and CDR2 SQIVND (reference sequence). The CDR3 nucleotides read TGTGCCAGTAGTTTCGACAGGGGCGGCTACACCTTC. Translation: CASSFDRGGYTF. Supplemented by reference TRBV19 and TRBJ1-2, the full variable domain reads DGGITQSPKYLFRKEGQNVTLSCEQNLNHDAMYWYRQDPGQGLRLIYYSQIVNDFQKGDIAEGYSVSREKKESFPLTVTSAQKNPTAFYLCASSFDRGGYTFGSGTRLTVV.

The chain joins TRBV19 to TRBJ1-5; D remains unclear. The V and J ends lost 7 bases and 8 bases respectively, with 15 bases between them. Germline loops: CDR1 LNHDA, CDR2 SQIVND (reference sequence). CDR3 length equals 13 residues. CDR3 sequence: CASKRKGYEPQHF. CDR3 bases: TGTGCCAGTAAACGAAAGGGCTATGAGCCCCAGCATTTT.

V and J are TRBV5-5 and TRBJ1-1, with D perhaps matching TRBD1 (5 bases). Germline V gene sequence: CDR1 SGHKS, CDR2 YYEKEE (reference sequence). CDR3 size: 15 residues. Trimming removed 3 bases from V and 2 bases from J, with 14 bases in between. The CDR3 region has the DNA TGTGCCAGCAGCTCCGGACCGACAGCCAACACTGAAGCTTTCTTT. Translating gives CASSSGPTANTEAFF.

The chain is built from TRBV18 and TRBJ2-1; 8 nucleotides align to TRBD2. This CDR3 spans 19 amino acids. The germline V gene has CDR1 KGHSH and CDR2 LQKENI. The V and J ends lost 2 bases and 4 bases, in that order; junction bases with no gene match: 16. CDR3 loop: CASSPRVAGLRGVYNEQFF. The DNA for the CDR3 is TGTGCCAGCTCACCAAGGGTAGCGGGACTCCGGGGCGTATACAATGAGCAGTTCTTC. The full variable domain, rest sourced from reference TRBV18 and TRBJ2-1, is NAGVMQNPRHLVRRRGQEARLRCSPMKGHSHVYWYRQLPEEGLKFMVYLQKENIIDESGMPKERFSAEFPKEGPSILRIQQVVRGDSAAYFCASSPRVAGLRGVYNEQFFGPGTRLTVL.

The chain uses TRBV18 and TRBJ2-5, with TRBD1 as a possible D gene (6 bases). The CDR3 length is 13 residues. With 6 bases removed from V and 3 bases from J, the gap between germline ends came to 11 bases. Germline V gene sequence: CDR1 KGHSH, CDR2 LQKENI. This CDR3 is CASSGTQKETQYF. The DNA for the CDR3 is TGTGCCAGCTCTGGGACACAGAAAGAGACCCAGTACTTC. The full variable domain, rest sourced from reference TRBV18 and TRBJ2-5, is NAGVMQNPRHLVRRRGQEARLRCSPMKGHSHVYWYRQLPEEGLKFMVYLQKENIIDESGMPKERFSAEFPKEGPSILRIQQVVRGDSAAYFCASSGTQKETQYFGPGTRLLVL.

This chain uses TRBV6-5 with TRBJ1-2, with D perhaps TRBD1 (6 bases). The CDR3 sequence is 14 residues long. V was cut by 4 bases and J by 8 bases, with 17 bases left in between. Germline V lookup: CDR1 MNHEY, CDR2 SVGAGI. The CDR3 DNA is TGTGCCAGCAGTTCCCCGGGACAATTTGACGGCTACACCTTC. Its translation is CASSSPGQFDGYTF.

The chain couples TRBV13 to TRBJ2-2, with 9 bases aligning to TRBD1. Trimming cost V 2 bases and J 4 bases; bases outside gene matches: 8. Germline CDR1 is PRHDT and CDR2 is FYEKMQ (reference sequence). CDR3 length: 17 residues. In DNA form, the CDR3 reads TGTGCCAGCAGCTTAAAGTTCGACAGGGGGACCACCGGGGAGCTGTTTTTT. As protein: CASSLKFDRGTTGELFF.

This rearrangement joins TRBV11-2 to TRBJ2-7; 7 bases map to TRBD2. The CDR3 has 15 amino acids. With V trimmed by 2 bases and J by 2 bases, 6 bases remained unmatched. The germline gives CDR1 SGHAT, CDR2 FQNNGV. CDR3 amino acids: CASSLSSGGTYEQYF. DNA for the CDR3: TGTGCCAGCAGCTTATCTTCGGGAGGTACCTACGAGCAGTACTTC.

The chain links TRBV10-3 to TRBJ1-5; a possible D gene is TRBD1 (5 bases). The CDR3 has 12 residues. Trimming took 11 bases from V and 6 from J, leaving 14 bases between them. The germline V gene encodes CDR1 ENHRY and CDR2 SYGVKD. CDR3 DNA: TGTGCCGCGGGGGGGGAGGGTCAGCCCCAGCATTTT. Translation: CAAGGEGQPQHF.

This chain joins TRBV9 and TRBJ1-5; 9 bases align to TRBD1. With V trimmed by 2 bases and J by 4 bases, 7 bases remained unmatched. Germline V gene data show CDR1 as SGDLS and CDR2 as YYNGEE. This CDR3 spans 16 amino acids. CDR3: CASSVSGTGSNQPQHF. The CDR3 nucleotides are TGTGCCAGCAGCGTTAGTGGGACAGGGAGTAATCAGCCCCAGCATTTT.

V gene TRBV6-1 combines with J gene TRBJ1-4, with D possibly TRBD1 on 6 matching bases. Germline CDR1 and CDR2: MNHNS and SASEGT. With 6 bases removed from V and 7 bases from J, the gap between germline ends came to 12 bases. The CDR3 extends over 13 amino acids. The CDR3 here is CASRWQGFEKLFF. DNA of the CDR3: TGTGCCAGCAGGTGGCAGGGGTTTGAAAAACTGTTTTTT.

The chain carries TRBV4-1 and TRBJ2-5, with D possibly TRBD2 on 6 matching bases. From germline, CDR1 is MGHRA and CDR2 YSYEKL. CDR3 length: 13 residues. V lost 5 bases to trimming and J lost 4 bases, with 11 bases between them. CDR3 in DNA: TGCGCCAGCAGCTCCCAAGCGGGAGAGACCCAGTACTTC. As protein: CASSSQAGETQYF.

The rearrangement uses TRBV20-1 and TRBJ2-7; 7 bases are a match to TRBD2. The J segment lost 7 bases and the V segment lost 6 bases, leaving 6 bases of the junction unmatched. The germline V gene has CDR1 DFQATT and CDR2 SNEGSKA (reference sequence). CDR3 length: 11 residues. The CDR3 reads CSAAPGLEQYF. CDR3 coding DNA: TGCAGTGCAGCACCGGGACTAGAGCAGTACTTC.

This clone was observed a single time. The rearrangement links TRBV19 to TRBJ2-5; 11 bases align to TRBD2. V lost 4 bases and J lost 8; bases outside the gene matches: 9. Germline V gene sequence: CDR1 LNHDA, CDR2 SQIVND (reference sequence). The length of the CDR3 is 15 residues. The CDR3 sequence is CASSTRLAGSGTQYF. CDR3 coding DNA: TGTGCCAGTAGTACCCGACTAGCGGGATCGGGAACCCAGTACTTC.

The J gene is TRBJ1-4, the V gene TRBV11-2; no clear D gene. Between the trimmed V and J ends, which lost 6 bases and 7 bases, there was a span of 12 bases. The CDR3 is 13 amino acids. Germline lookup yields CDR1 SGHAT and CDR2 FQNNGV. CDR3 sequence (DNA): TGTGCCAGCAGAGCACCAGGTGGTGAAAAACTGTTTTTT. It codes for CASRAPGGEKLFF.

This chain joins TRBV6-1 and TRBJ1-6; D remains unclear. Per germline, CDR1 MNHNS and CDR2 SASEGT. V dropped 1 base and J dropped 10 bases, with 11 bases sitting between them. The CDR3 has 14 residues. CDR3: CASSEGTRGSPLHF. The CDR3 DNA is TGTGCCAGCAGTGAAGGGACCCGAGGGTCACCCCTCCACTTT.

The V call is TRBV18, the J call TRBJ2-3; 13 nucleotides match TRBD2. CDR3 length: 19 residues. Germline lookup yields CDR1 KGHSH and CDR2 LQKENI. V lost 3 bases, J lost 2 bases, and 11 bases stayed unmatched. The CDR3 is CASSPGLAGELPTTDTQYF. CDR3 coding DNA: TGTGCCAGCTCACCCGGACTAGCGGGAGAGCTACCGACCACAGATACGCAGTATTTT. Variable domain in full (rest from reference TRBV18 and TRBJ2-3): NAGVMQNPRHLVRRRGQEARLRCSPMKGHSHVYWYRQLPEEGLKFMVYLQKENIIDESGMPKERFSAEFPKEGPSILRIQQVVRGDSAAYFCASSPGLAGELPTTDTQYFGPGTRLTVL.

The chain joins TRBV7-2 to TRBJ2-3; unclear D gene. V gave up 2 bases and J gave up 0 bases, with 0 bases separating them. The germline gives CDR1 SGHTA, CDR2 FQGNSA. This CDR3 has 12 amino acids. The CDR3 DNA is TGTGCCAGCAGCTTAAGCACAGATACGCAGTATTTT. It encodes CASSLSTDTQYF.